The clone carrying this T cell receptor (beta chain) was seen only once. Antigen unknown. The data were taken from a study of shared clonotypes between healthy human individuals. Study findings and constraints: The sharing of approximately 4.6% of naive CD4 clonotypes was seen across several donors. The study generally estimated greater richness for naive than memory subsets.

Sequencing was performed with immunoSEQ multiplex PCR; in TCRdb, only in-frame clones are kept and a portion is missing. The sample has more than 550,000 clones; over 55% are singletons. CDR3 length equals 16 residues. V was clipped by 5 bases and J by 7 bases; unmatched bases: 9. CDR1 is MDHEN, CDR2 SYDVKM, per germline. This chain connects TRBV28 to TRBJ2-1; 12 positions agree with TRBD2. Sequenced sample: memory CD4+ T cells sorted from blood. Noted subset: CD45RA-negative fraction. This TCR was recovered from a woman aged 25-40 years in good health. This CDR3 reads CASSTHLAGGGNEQFF. DNA of the CDR3: TGTGCCAGCAGTACCCATCTAGCGGGAGGGGGTAATGAGCAGTTCTTC.